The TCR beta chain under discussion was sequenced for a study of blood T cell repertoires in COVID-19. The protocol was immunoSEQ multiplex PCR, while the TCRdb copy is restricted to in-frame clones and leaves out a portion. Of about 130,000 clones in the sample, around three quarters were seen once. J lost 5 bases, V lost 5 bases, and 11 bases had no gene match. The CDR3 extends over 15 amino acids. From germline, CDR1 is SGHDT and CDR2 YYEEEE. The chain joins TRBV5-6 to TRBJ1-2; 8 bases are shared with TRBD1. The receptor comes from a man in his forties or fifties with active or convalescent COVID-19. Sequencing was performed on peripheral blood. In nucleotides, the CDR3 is TGTGCCAGCAGAACAGTGACCGGGACAGGATATGGCTACACCTTC. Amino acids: CASRTVTGTGYGYTF.